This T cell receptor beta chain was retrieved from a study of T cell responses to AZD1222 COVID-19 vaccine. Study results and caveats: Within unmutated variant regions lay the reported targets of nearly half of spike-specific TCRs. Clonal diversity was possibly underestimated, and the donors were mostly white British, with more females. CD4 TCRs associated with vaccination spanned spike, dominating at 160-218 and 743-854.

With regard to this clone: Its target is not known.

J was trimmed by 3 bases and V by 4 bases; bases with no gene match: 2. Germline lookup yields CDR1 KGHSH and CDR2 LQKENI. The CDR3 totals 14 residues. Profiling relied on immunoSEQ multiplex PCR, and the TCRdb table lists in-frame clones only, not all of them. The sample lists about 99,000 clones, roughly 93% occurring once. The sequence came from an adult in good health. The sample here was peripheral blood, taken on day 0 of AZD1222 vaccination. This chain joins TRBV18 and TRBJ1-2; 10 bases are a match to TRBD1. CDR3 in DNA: TGTGCCAGCTCACTCGGGACAGGGGACTATGGCTACACCTTC. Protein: CASSLGTGDYGYTF.